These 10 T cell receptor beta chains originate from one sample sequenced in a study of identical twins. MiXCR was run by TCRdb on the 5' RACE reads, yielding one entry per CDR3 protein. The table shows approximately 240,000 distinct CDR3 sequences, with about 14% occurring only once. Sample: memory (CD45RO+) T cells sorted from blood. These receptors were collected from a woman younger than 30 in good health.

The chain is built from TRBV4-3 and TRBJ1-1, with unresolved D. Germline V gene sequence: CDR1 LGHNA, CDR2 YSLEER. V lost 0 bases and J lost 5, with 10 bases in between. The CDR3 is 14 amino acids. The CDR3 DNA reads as TGCGCCAGCAGCCAAGAGGCCCTTAGTACTGAAGCTTTCTTT. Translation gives CASSQEALSTEAFF.

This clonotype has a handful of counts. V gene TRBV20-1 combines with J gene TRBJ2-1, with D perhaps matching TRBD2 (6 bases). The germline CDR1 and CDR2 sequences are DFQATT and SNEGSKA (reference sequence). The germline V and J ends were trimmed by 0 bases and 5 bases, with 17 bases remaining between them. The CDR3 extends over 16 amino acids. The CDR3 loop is CSARDLWTIKNNEQFF. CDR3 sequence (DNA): TGCAGTGCTAGAGATCTATGGACTATTAAAAACAATGAGCAGTTCTTC.

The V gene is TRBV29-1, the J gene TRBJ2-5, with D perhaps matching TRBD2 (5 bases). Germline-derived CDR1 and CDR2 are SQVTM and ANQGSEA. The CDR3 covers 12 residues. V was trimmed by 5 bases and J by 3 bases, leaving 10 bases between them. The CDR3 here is CSVSGLEETQYF. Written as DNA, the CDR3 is TGCAGCGTTTCGGGGTTGGAAGAGACCCAGTACTTC.

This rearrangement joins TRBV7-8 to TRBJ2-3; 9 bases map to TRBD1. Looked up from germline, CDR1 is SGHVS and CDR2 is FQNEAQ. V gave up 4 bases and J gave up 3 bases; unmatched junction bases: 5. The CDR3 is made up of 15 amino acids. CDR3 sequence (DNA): TGTGCCAGCAGCTCCCCGACAGGGGGGACAGATACGCAGTATTTT. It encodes CASSSPTGGTDTQYF.

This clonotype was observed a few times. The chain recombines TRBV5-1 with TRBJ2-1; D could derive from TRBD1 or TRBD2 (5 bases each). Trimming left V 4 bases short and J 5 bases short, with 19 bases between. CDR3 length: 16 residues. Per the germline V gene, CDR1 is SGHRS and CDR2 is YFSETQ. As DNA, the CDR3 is TGCGCCAGCAGCATCGGGACCTTATTAGGGAACAATGAGCAGTTCTTC. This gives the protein CASSIGTLLGNNEQFF. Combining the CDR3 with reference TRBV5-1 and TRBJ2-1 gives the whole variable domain KAGVTQTPRYLIKTRGQQVTLSCSPISGHRSVSWYQQTPGQGLQFLFEYFSETQRNKGNFPGRFSGRQFSNSRSEMNVSTLELGDSALYLCASSIGTLLGNNEQFFGPGTRLTVL.

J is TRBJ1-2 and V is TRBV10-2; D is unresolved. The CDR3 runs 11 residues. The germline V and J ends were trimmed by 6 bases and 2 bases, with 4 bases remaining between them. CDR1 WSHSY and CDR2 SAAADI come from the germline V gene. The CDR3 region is CASRKNYGYTF. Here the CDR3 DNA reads TGCGCCAGCAGAAAGAACTATGGCTACACCTTC.

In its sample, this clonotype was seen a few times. The CDR3: CSAQQGLENTIYF. DNA for the CDR3: TGCAGTGCGCAACAGGGGTTAGAAAACACCATATATTTT. The chain recombines TRBV20-1 with TRBJ1-3; 7 nucleotides line up with TRBD1. Per germline, CDR1 DFQATT and CDR2 SNEGSKA (reference sequence). The V segment lost 6 bases and the J segment 6 bases; nucleotides outside the gene matches: 8. There are 13 residues in the CDR3.

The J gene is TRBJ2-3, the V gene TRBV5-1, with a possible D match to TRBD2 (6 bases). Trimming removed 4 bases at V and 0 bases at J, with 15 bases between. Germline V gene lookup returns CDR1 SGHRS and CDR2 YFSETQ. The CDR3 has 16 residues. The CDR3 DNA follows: TGCGCCAGCAGCCCCGGGCGGGGCTCTAGCACAGATACGCAGTATTTT. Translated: CASSPGRGSSTDTQYF.

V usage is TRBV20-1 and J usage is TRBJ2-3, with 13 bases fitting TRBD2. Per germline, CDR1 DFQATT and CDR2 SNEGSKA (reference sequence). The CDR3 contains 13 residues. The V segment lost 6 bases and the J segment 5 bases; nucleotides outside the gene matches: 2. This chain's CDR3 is CSARLAGGDTQYF. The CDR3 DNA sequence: TGCAGTGCCAGACTAGCGGGGGGAGATACGCAGTATTTT.

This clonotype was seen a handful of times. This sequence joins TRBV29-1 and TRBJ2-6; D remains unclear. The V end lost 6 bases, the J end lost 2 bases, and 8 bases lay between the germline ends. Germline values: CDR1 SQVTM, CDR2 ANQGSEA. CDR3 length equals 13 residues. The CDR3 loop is CSVRTAGANVLTF. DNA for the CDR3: TGCAGCGTCCGGACCGCTGGGGCCAACGTCCTGACTTTC. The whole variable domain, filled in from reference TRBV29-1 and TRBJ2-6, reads SAVISQKPSRDICQRGTSLTIQCQVDSQVTMMFWYRQQPGQSLTLIATANQGSEATYESGFVIDKFPISRPNLTFSTLTVSNMSPEDSSIYLCSVRTAGANVLTFGAGSRLTVL.